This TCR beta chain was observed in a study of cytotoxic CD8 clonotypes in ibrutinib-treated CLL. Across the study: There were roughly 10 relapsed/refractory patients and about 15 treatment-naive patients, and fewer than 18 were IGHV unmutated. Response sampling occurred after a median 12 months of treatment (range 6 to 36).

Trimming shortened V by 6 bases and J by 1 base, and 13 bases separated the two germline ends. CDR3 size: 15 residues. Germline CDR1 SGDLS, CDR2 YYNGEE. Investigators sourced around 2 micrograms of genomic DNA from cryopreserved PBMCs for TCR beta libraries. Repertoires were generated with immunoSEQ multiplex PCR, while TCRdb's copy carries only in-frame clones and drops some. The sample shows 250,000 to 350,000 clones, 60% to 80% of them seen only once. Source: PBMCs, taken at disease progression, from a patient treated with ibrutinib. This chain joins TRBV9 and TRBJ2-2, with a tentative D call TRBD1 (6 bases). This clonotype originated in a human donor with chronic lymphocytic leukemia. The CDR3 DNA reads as TGTGCCAGCAAGGGGCAGGGGCAGAACACCGGGGAGCTGTTTTTT. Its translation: CASKGQGQNTGELFF.